Detailed here is one TCR beta chain. The data are from a study of blood T cell repertoires in COVID-19. Study summary: Acute-phase and convalescent COVID-19 samples originated in the United States, Italy and Spain. PBMCs, B-cell-depleted T cells, or T cells provided the cDNA or gDNA that made up the material.

Authors' processing steps: From reference gene primer amplification, estimates of nucleated cell counts were derived. TCRdb's table, derived via immunoSEQ multiplex PCR, lists solely in-frame clones and lacks some. The DNA gave D and trimming, while V, J and clone size come from that table. The data show over 250,000 clones, with approximately 86% seen just once and less than 15% held by the top ten. This CDR3 spans 14 amino acids. The V gene's germline CDR1 is MNHEY and CDR2 SVGAGI. J was trimmed by 4 bases and V by 7 bases; bases with no gene match: 6. Seattle patient enrollment occurred during active infection, with longitudinal follow-up thereafter.

The sequence came from an older woman with COVID-19, enrolled during active disease. The sequencing input was peripheral blood. The chain has TRBV6-5 and TRBJ1-3; 8 bases map to TRBD1. This CDR3 reads CASKAGGKGNTIYF. In DNA form, the CDR3 reads TGTGCCAGCAAGGCAGGGGGCAAAGGAAACACCATATATTTT.